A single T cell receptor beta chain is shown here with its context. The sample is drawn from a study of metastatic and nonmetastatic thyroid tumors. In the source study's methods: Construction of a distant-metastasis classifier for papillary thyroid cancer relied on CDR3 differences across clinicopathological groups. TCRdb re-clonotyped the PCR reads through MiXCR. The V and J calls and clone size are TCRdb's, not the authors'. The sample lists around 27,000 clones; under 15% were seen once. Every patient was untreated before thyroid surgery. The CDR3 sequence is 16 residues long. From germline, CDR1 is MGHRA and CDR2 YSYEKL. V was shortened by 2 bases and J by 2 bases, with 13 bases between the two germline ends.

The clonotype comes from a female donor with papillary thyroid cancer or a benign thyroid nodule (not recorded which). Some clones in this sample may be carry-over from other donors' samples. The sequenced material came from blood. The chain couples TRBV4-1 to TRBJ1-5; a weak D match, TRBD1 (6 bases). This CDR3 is CASSQTPQGRNQPQHF. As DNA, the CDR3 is TGCGCCAGCAGCCAAACCCCCCAGGGGCGCAATCAGCCCCAGCATTTT.